This T cell receptor (beta chain) was found in a study of cytomegalovirus exposure and HLA in healthy donors. The PCR was carried out with 60 Vbeta primers and 13 Jbeta primers. Using immunoSEQ multiplex PCR, the repertoire was profiled, and TCRdb retains in-frame clones only, with some absent. Of 95,000 to 100,000 clones listed, roughly 82% are singletons. Between the trimmed V and J ends, which lost 0 bases and 5 bases, there was a span of 7 bases. This CDR3 is built from 13 residues. Germline V gene sequence: CDR1 PRHDT, CDR2 FYEKMQ (reference sequence). The genes are TRBV13 and TRBJ2-5; D not resolved. The material sequenced was PBMCs. The receptor's source is a man between 50 and 59 years old in good health and CMV-seronegative. The chain's CDR3 is CASSLGPRETQYF. The CDR3 nucleotides read TGTGCCAGCAGCTTAGGTCCCCGGGAGACCCAGTACTTC.